A single sample gave rise to the 22 T cell receptor beta chains below, sequenced in a study of blood T cell repertoires in COVID-19. TCRdb's copy holds only in-frame clones and misses some; the assay was immunoSEQ multiplex PCR. The sample contains approximately 100,000 clones, 80% to 90% of which appear only once. The specimen was peripheral blood. The receptors come from a human donor with COVID-19, enrolled during active disease. The donor label of this sample is uncertain.

V usage is TRBV5-6 and J usage is TRBJ1-2; the match to TRBD1 covers 9 bases. Germline assignment: CDR1 SGHDT and CDR2 YYEEEE. With 4 bases clipped from V and 6 bases from J, the junction kept 4 bases outside the gene matches. The CDR3 length is 13 residues. The CDR3 loop reads CASSDDRGNGYTF. The CDR3 DNA is TGTGCCAGCAGCGACGACAGGGGGAATGGCTACACCTTC.

The gene calls are TRBV12-3 or TRBV12-4 and TRBJ2-1; tentative D call: TRBD2 (6 bases). Trimming pared 6 bases from V and 7 bases from J, leaving 13 bases between. This CDR3 is built from 13 residues. CDR3 sequence: CASSGGRLNEQFF. The CDR3 nucleotides are TGTGCCAGCAGCGGGGGACGCCTGAATGAGCAGTTCTTC.

This rearrangement joins TRBV14 to TRBJ2-4; 7 bases agree with TRBD1. V trimming: 4 bases; J trimming: 5 bases; junction bases outside the gene matches: 2. The CDR3 loop spans 13 amino acids. Germline loops: CDR1 SGHDN, CDR2 FVKESK. CDR3 sequence: CASSPGTENIQYF. The CDR3 coding sequence is TGTGCCAGCAGCCCCGGGACAGAAAACATTCAGTACTTC.

The rearrangement uses TRBV2 and TRBJ1-2; maybe TRBD1 (5 bases). The V gene lost 6 bases and the J gene lost 2 bases, with 7 bases spanning the gap. Germline CDR1 reads SNHLY; CDR2 reads FYNNEI. The CDR3 sequence is 12 residues long. CDR3 nucleotide sequence: TGTGCCAGCAGCGGGGGGAACTATGGCTACACCTTC. Amino acid sequence: CASSGGNYGYTF.

This clone was observed a single time. CDR3 in DNA: TGTGCCATCAGTGAGTCGAGCAGGGCATCCGGGGAGCTGTTTTTT. It codes for CAISESSRASGELFF. The V gene is TRBV10-3, the J gene TRBJ2-2, with D perhaps matching TRBD1 (5 bases). The CDR3 extends over 15 amino acids. Trimming left V 0 bases short and J 6 bases short, with 11 bases between. Germline V gene data show CDR1 as ENHRY and CDR2 as SYGVKD.

The V call is TRBV7-3, the J call TRBJ2-7; TRBD1 matches at 7 bases. With 4 bases clipped from V and 2 bases from J, the junction kept 8 bases outside the gene matches. The CDR3 length is 15 residues. CDR1 SGHTA and CDR2 FQGTGA come from the germline V gene. The CDR3 region has the DNA TGTGCCAGCAGCTCAGGGACAGCCCATACCTACGAGCAGTACTTC. Residues: CASSSGTAHTYEQYF.

J is TRBJ2-1 and V is TRBV7-9; 7 positions match TRBD2. CDR1 and CDR2 from the germline V gene are SEHNR and FQNEAQ (reference sequence). Trimming cost V 1 base and J 5 bases; bases outside gene matches: 14. The CDR3 spans 18 residues. The CDR3 here is CASSLEWGGGTLHNEQFF. The CDR3 DNA reads TGTGCCAGCAGCTTAGAGTGGGGGGGTGGTACTCTCCACAATGAGCAGTTCTTC.

The V gene is TRBV19, the J gene TRBJ1-6; TRBD1 matches at 11 bases. The V and J ends lost 3 bases and 6 bases, in that order; junction bases with no gene match: 7. The CDR3 is 17 amino acids. Germline V lookup: CDR1 LNHDA, CDR2 SQIVND (reference sequence). CDR3 bases: TGTGCCAGTAGTATCCGGACAGGGGGCTCCCTTAATTCACCCCTCCACTTT. Its translation is CASSIRTGGSLNSPLHF.

The chain is built from TRBV6-2 or TRBV6-3 and TRBJ2-7; TRBD1 is a possible D gene (6 bases). The CDR3 covers 16 residues. V lost 4 bases to trimming and J lost 6 bases, with 22 bases between them. CDR1 MNHEY and CDR2 SVGEGT come from the germline V gene. This CDR3 is CASSSGAGTPLREQYF. CDR3 bases: TGTGCCAGCAGTTCCGGAGCAGGGACACCCCTTCGCGAGCAGTACTTC.

The genes are TRBV4-1 and TRBJ2-7; 11 nucleotides agree with TRBD1. The V and J ends lost 6 bases and 1 base, in that order; junction bases with no gene match: 5. The CDR3 covers 15 residues. In germline, CDR1 is MGHRA, CDR2 YSYEKL. CDR3 region: CASSPGQGASYEQYF. CDR3 sequence (DNA): TGCGCCAGCAGTCCTGGACAGGGGGCTTCCTACGAGCAGTACTTC.

V and J are TRBV6-5 and TRBJ2-6, with D tentatively TRBD1 (5 bases). There are 15 residues in the CDR3. Germline V lookup: CDR1 MNHEY, CDR2 SVGAGI. V was cut by 7 bases and J by 2 bases, with 12 bases left in between. CDR3 sequence: CASTSQGTGANVLTF. In DNA, the CDR3 is TGTGCCAGCACATCGCAGGGAACTGGGGCCAACGTCCTGACTTTC.

The V and J genes are TRBV27 and TRBJ2-7, with D perhaps matching TRBD2 (6 bases). V was trimmed by 5 bases and J by 12 bases, leaving 26 bases between them. Germline V gives CDR1 MNHEY, CDR2 SMNVEV (reference sequence). The CDR3 spans 15 residues. CDR3 DNA: TGTGCCAGCAGTATAAGCGGGTTGGCTAGACGAGGGCTGTACTTC. Translation gives CASSISGLARRGLYF.

The rearrangement links TRBV6-6 to TRBJ1-4; TRBD1 agrees at 7 bases. The V gene end was trimmed by 3 bases and the J gene end by 6 bases; junction bases not matched to a gene: 4. Germline assignment: CDR1 MNHNY and CDR2 SVGAGI (reference sequence). This CDR3 has 14 amino acids. CDR3 nucleotide sequence: TGTGCCAGCAGTTATTCGCAGGGGGATGAAAAACTGTTTTTT. It is translated as CASSYSQGDEKLFF.

This chain links TRBV11-1 with TRBJ2-7; no clear D gene. The CDR3 length is 14 residues. V lost 3 bases and J 2 bases, leaving 11 bases between the germline ends. CDR1 is SGHAT and CDR2 is FQDESV in the germline V gene (reference sequence). This chain's CDR3 is CASSFNVGAYEQYF. DNA of the CDR3: TGTGCCAGCAGCTTCAACGTAGGAGCCTACGAGCAGTACTTC. Filled out from reference TRBV11-1 and TRBJ2-7, the complete variable domain reads EAEVAQSPRYKITEKSQAVAFWCDPISGHATLYWYRQILGQGPELLVQFQDESVVDDSQLPKDRFSAERLKGVDSTLKIQPAELGDSAMYLCASSFNVGAYEQYFGPGTRLTVT.

V and J are TRBV7-6 and TRBJ2-7, with 9 bases lining up with TRBD2. The germline CDR1 and CDR2 sequences are SGHVS and FNYEAQ. J gave up 2 bases and V 5 bases, and 4 bases lay outside the gene matches. The CDR3 runs to 14 residues. The CDR3 DNA sequence: TGTGCCAGCAGCCTGGAGCGGGGGGCCTACGAGCAGTACTTC. Translation: CASSLERGAYEQYF.

This chain links TRBV10-1 with TRBJ2-5; 7 bases are a match to TRBD2. Germline-derived CDR1 and CDR2 are WNHNN and SYGVQD (reference sequence). The ends lost 2 bases at V and 10 bases at J; junction bases unmatched: 7. This CDR3 has 13 amino acids. The CDR3 coding sequence is TGCGCCAGCAGTGAGGGCTCAGCGGGGAGCCAGTACTTC. It yields the protein CASSEGSAGSQYF.

The rearrangement joins TRBV19 to TRBJ1-1; 8 bases match TRBD1. Trimming removed 3 bases from V and 0 bases from J; junction bases left unmatched: 6. CDR3 size: 16 residues. Germline CDR1 and CDR2: LNHDA and SQIVND (reference sequence). CDR3: CASSILDRGVNTEAFF. DNA of the CDR3: TGTGCCAGTAGTATCCTCGACAGGGGCGTGAACACTGAAGCTTTCTTT.

This clone was detected only a few times. The CDR3, as DNA: TGTGCCAGCAGCTCGGGACAGGGGGCGGATCAGCCCCAGCATTTT. It specifies CASSSGQGADQPQHF. V and J are TRBV27 and TRBJ1-5, with 12 bases lining up with TRBD1. V was clipped by 6 bases and J by 5 bases; unmatched bases: 5. CDR1 and CDR2 from the germline V gene are MNHEY and SMNVEV (reference sequence). The CDR3 extends over 15 amino acids.

This chain joins TRBV24-1 and TRBJ1-2, with unresolved D. Germline CDR1 is KGHDR and CDR2 is SFDVKD. V was clipped by 4 bases and J by 4 bases, with 6 bases between them. The CDR3 runs to 12 residues. For the CDR3, the DNA is TGTGCCACCAGTGACCCCTTCTATGGCTACACCTTC. Protein: CATSDPFYGYTF.

There are a few counts of this clone. The chain is built from TRBV7-9 and TRBJ1-1; possible D gene TRBD1, 5 bases. The V gene lost 5 bases and the J gene lost 4 bases, with 11 bases spanning the gap. The germline gives CDR1 SEHNR, CDR2 FQNEAQ (reference sequence). This CDR3 contains 13 residues. The CDR3 DNA is TGTGCCAGCAGCCCGGGGGGAGTCACTGAAGCTTTCTTT. It specifies CASSPGGVTEAFF.

The rearrangement uses TRBV3-1 (or the pseudogene TRBV3-2) and TRBJ1-1, with a possible D match to TRBD1 (5 bases). CDR3 size: 16 residues. The V gene's germline CDR1 is LGHDT and CDR2 YNNKEL (reference sequence). Trimming shortened V by 2 bases and J by 0 bases, and 13 bases separated the two germline ends. CDR3 sequence: CASSQRTGPMNTEAFF. CDR3 bases: TGTGCCAGCAGCCAACGAACAGGTCCTATGAACACTGAAGCTTTCTTT.

This rearrangement joins TRBV2 to TRBJ1-2; D is uncertain. CDR3 size: 11 residues. V lost 6 bases, J lost 8 bases, and 10 bases lay in between. Per the germline V gene, CDR1 is SNHLY and CDR2 is FYNNEI. In DNA form, the CDR3 reads TGTGCCAGCAGCAGCGGGGTCGGCTACACCTTC. Its translation is CASSSGVGYTF.